The 25 T cell receptor beta chains below all came from one sample that was sequenced in a study of response to subunit inactivated influenza vaccine. TCRdb passed the RT-PCR reads through MiXCR, listing each CDR3 protein once. There are 500,000 or so distinct CDR3 sequences in the sample; about 15% occur only once, and about 3% lies in the top ten. The sequencing used CD4+ T cells sorted from PBMCs, collected about 24 months after vaccination. These receptors were taken from a man aged 50 to 69 who received an inactivated influenza vaccine.

This clonotype has at least ten counts. The chain joins TRBV11-2 to TRBJ2-2, with TRBD2 matching over 10 bases. V lost 6 bases, J lost 0 bases, and 4 bases stayed unmatched. The CDR3 extends over 16 amino acids. CDR1 is SGHAT, CDR2 FQNNGV, per germline. The CDR3 spells CASSLTSGANTGELFF. In DNA form, the CDR3 reads TGTGCCAGCAGTCTCACTAGCGGGGCGAACACCGGGGAGCTGTTTTTT.

The table lists this clonotype with many counts. CDR3 bases: TGCGCCAGCAGCTTGGAAGAGGCCACCGGGGAGCTGTTTTTT. Translating it yields CASSLEEATGELFF. The chain joins TRBV5-1 to TRBJ2-2; unclear D gene. CDR3 length equals 14 residues. Germline CDR1 is SGHRS and CDR2 is YFSETQ. Trimming removed 0 bases from V and 4 bases from J, with 7 bases in between.

This clonotype has only a few counts. The V and J genes are TRBV12-3 or TRBV12-4 and TRBJ1-2; D remains unclear. V shed 5 bases and J shed 8 bases, with 15 bases lying between them. The CDR3 has 13 amino acids. The CDR3 reads CASSGRNLGGYTF. The DNA of the CDR3 is TGTGCCAGCAGTGGGAGAAACCTCGGCGGCTACACCTTC.

The V and J genes are TRBV5-1 and TRBJ1-6; maybe TRBD1 (5 bases). CDR1 and CDR2 from the germline V gene are SGHRS and YFSETQ. Trimming took off 0 bases at V and 8 bases at J, with 12 bases between the two ends. The CDR3 length is 15 residues. The CDR3 DNA reads as TGCGCCAGCAGCTTGGGGGCGCTCAGGGATTCACCCCTCCACTTT. Translation: CASSLGALRDSPLHF.

In its sample, this clonotype was seen a few times. The gene calls are TRBV5-1 and TRBJ2-2; D is unresolved. There are 13 residues in the CDR3. Germline V lookup: CDR1 SGHRS, CDR2 YFSETQ. Trimming removed 2 bases at V and 8 bases at J, with 10 bases between. DNA for the CDR3: TGCGCCAGCAGCTTAGACACCTTAGGGGAGCTGTTTTTT. Its translation: CASSLDTLGELFF.

V usage is TRBV24-1 and J usage is TRBJ1-5, with 10 bases that match TRBD1. From germline, CDR1 is KGHDR and CDR2 SFDVKD. V was pared by 9 bases and J by 4 bases, with 5 bases of the junction left unmatched. The CDR3 totals 14 residues. The CDR3 spells CATAGTGENQPQHF. CDR3 DNA: TGTGCCACCGCCGGGACAGGGGAGAATCAGCCCCAGCATTTT.

The chain is built from TRBV2 and TRBJ2-3; TRBD1 matches 10 bases. The CDR3 length is 15 residues. V lost 8 bases and J lost 2; bases outside the gene matches: 7. Germline V gives CDR1 SNHLY, CDR2 FYNNEI. The CDR3 coding sequence is TGTGCCAGCTGGCCGGGACAGGGGCCCACAGATACGCAGTATTTT. Protein: CASWPGQGPTDTQYF.

This clonotype was recorded many times. This chain uses TRBV12-3 or TRBV12-4 with TRBJ2-3, with no clear D. The CDR3 consists of 14 residues. V lost 0 bases, J lost 1 base, and 5 bases lay in between. The CDR3 DNA reads as TGTGCCAGCAGTTTAGCGGTGGGCACAGATACGCAGTATTTT. Translation gives CASSLAVGTDTQYF.

The rearrangement uses TRBV29-1 and TRBJ1-2; no clear D gene. Germline CDR1 reads SQVTM; CDR2 reads ANQGSEA. The CDR3 length is 12 residues. The V and J ends lost 5 bases and 0 bases respectively, with 7 bases between them. CDR3 DNA: TGCAGCGTTATAGTGGCTAACTATGGCTACACCTTC. Translating gives CSVIVANYGYTF.

This clonotype was observed a handful of times. The chain combines TRBV19 with TRBJ1-5, with D tentatively TRBD1 (5 bases). The CDR3 consists of 19 residues. V dropped 3 bases and J dropped 2 bases, with 23 bases sitting between them. CDR1 is LNHDA and CDR2 is SQIVND in the germline V gene (reference sequence). DNA for the CDR3: TGTGCCAGTAGTATTAGCGGGCAGGGCGGCGGATCGGGCAATCAGCCCCAGCATTTT. It codes for CASSISGQGGGSGNQPQHF.

There are a few counts of this clonotype. The rearrangement links TRBV20-1 to TRBJ2-3; D gene uncertain. V was clipped by 4 bases and J by 4 bases, with 15 bases between them. Germline V gene lookup returns CDR1 DFQATT and CDR2 SNEGSKA (reference sequence). The CDR3 totals 14 residues. The CDR3 sequence: CSATWVGSADTQYF. The CDR3 bases are TGCAGTGCTACGTGGGTAGGGTCCGCAGATACGCAGTATTTT.

The rearrangement links TRBV2 to TRBJ2-3; 8 bases line up with TRBD2. From germline, CDR1 is SNHLY and CDR2 FYNNEI. This CDR3 has 16 amino acids. Trimming removed 11 bases from V and 5 bases from J; junction bases left unmatched: 18. CDR3: CAVPSTGTRTGDTQYF. CDR3 DNA sequence: TGTGCCGTGCCCTCCACCGGGACTAGGACTGGAGATACGCAGTATTTT.

This clonotype was recorded a few times. At one end, the junction sequence differs from germline, possibly due to a read error. The V gene is TRBV7-2, the J gene TRBJ2-3; 13 nucleotides align to TRBD2. The CDR3 runs 13 residues. The germline V gene encodes CDR1 SGHTA and CDR2 FQGNSA. This chain's CDR3 is CASSFPTGTSGVF. The CDR3 DNA sequence: TGTGCCAGCAGCTTCCCGACCGGGACTAGCGGGGTATTT.

Many counts were recorded for this clonotype. The DNA of the CDR3 is TGCAGCACAAGACAGGGGGGCGTCACAGATACGCAGTATTTT. Protein product: CSTRQGGVTDTQYF. The chain is built from TRBV29-1 and TRBJ2-3; TRBD1 aligns across 9 bases. Germline CDR1 and CDR2: SQVTM and ANQGSEA. CDR3 size: 14 residues. V lost 8 bases, J lost 2 bases, and 8 bases stayed unmatched.

The rearrangement uses TRBV20-1 and TRBJ1-1, with a tentative D call TRBD1 (5 bases). The germline V gene encodes CDR1 DFQATT and CDR2 SNEGSKA (reference sequence). The germline V and J ends were trimmed by 5 bases and 1 base, with 17 bases remaining between them. CDR3 length: 15 residues. Here the CDR3 DNA reads TGCAGTGCTCCCCACCCCGGGCAGGGGAACACTGAAGCTTTCTTT. It specifies CSAPHPGQGNTEAFF.

V gene TRBV20-1 combines with J gene TRBJ2-3, with a tentative D call TRBD2 (5 bases). The CDR3 is 15 amino acids. The V gene lost 6 bases and the J gene lost 2 bases, with 18 bases spanning the gap. Germline V gene lookup returns CDR1 DFQATT and CDR2 SNEGSKA (reference sequence). CDR3 in amino acids: CSASPLRRFTDTQYF. The CDR3 nucleotides read TGCAGTGCCAGCCCTCTCCGGAGGTTCACAGATACGCAGTATTTT.

This clonotype was found many times. The V gene is TRBV6-1, the J gene TRBJ1-1; no reliable D call. This CDR3 is built from 12 residues. Germline V lookup: CDR1 MNHNS, CDR2 SASEGT. The germline V and J ends were trimmed by 2 bases and 5 bases, with 6 bases remaining between them. The DNA for the CDR3 is TGTGCCAGCAGTGAACCCCGTACTGAAGCTTTCTTT. It yields the protein CASSEPRTEAFF.

This clonotype was seen many times. The chain has TRBV20-1 and TRBJ1-1; D perhaps matches TRBD1 (5 bases). Trimming removed 0 bases from V and 1 base from J, with 12 bases in between. CDR1 DFQATT and CDR2 SNEGSKA come from the germline V gene (reference sequence). This CDR3 spans 15 amino acids. CDR3 protein: CSARDFFQGNTEAFF. The DNA of the CDR3 is TGCAGTGCTAGAGATTTTTTCCAGGGGAACACTGAAGCTTTCTTT.

This sequence joins TRBV23-1 and TRBJ2-5; D gene ambiguous. TRBV23-1 is an ORF; its function is uncertain. The CDR3 sequence is 12 residues long. Trimming took 0 bases from V and 7 from J, leaving 6 bases between them. CDR3 sequence: CASSQSPGTQYF. CDR3 bases: TGCGCCAGCAGTCAATCCCCTGGGACCCAGTACTTC.

V usage is TRBV12-3 or TRBV12-4 and J usage is TRBJ1-5; perhaps TRBD1 as D (6 bases). The ends were cut back, 5 bases at V and 6 bases at J, with 14 bases in the middle. This CDR3 has 14 residues. The CDR3 loop is CASSEGQVGQPQHF. In DNA form, the CDR3 reads TGTGCCAGCAGTGAGGGACAAGTGGGTCAGCCCCAGCATTTT.

This clonotype was detected only a few times. V and J are TRBV11-2 and TRBJ1-4; D not resolved. This CDR3 is 14 amino acids long. Between the trimmed V and J ends, which lost 5 bases and 2 bases, there was a span of 9 bases. Germline loops: CDR1 SGHAT, CDR2 FQNNGV. DNA for the CDR3: TGTGCCAGCAGCCATGTTCGGACTAATGAAAAACTGTTTTTT. It translates to CASSHVRTNEKLFF.

The table lists this clonotype with many counts. The chain couples TRBV6-5 to TRBJ2-7; 7 nucleotides line up with TRBD1. V gave up 2 bases and J gave up 6 bases; unmatched junction bases: 7. There are 14 residues in the CDR3. The V gene's germline CDR1 is MNHEY and CDR2 SVGAGI. CDR3 DNA sequence: TGTGCCAGCAGTTACATACAGGGGAAGGGCGAGCAGTACTTC. Its protein product is CASSYIQGKGEQYF.

This clonotype was counted a few times. The chain combines TRBV4-3 with TRBJ2-6; the D is unclear. The V and J ends lost 0 bases and 0 bases respectively, with 6 bases between them. The CDR3 loop spans 16 amino acids. Germline V gene sequence: CDR1 LGHNA, CDR2 YSLEER. CDR3 DNA sequence: TGCGCCAGCAGCCAAGAGGCTAACTCTGGGGCCAACGTCCTGACTTTC. Amino acid sequence: CASSQEANSGANVLTF.

This clonotype has a handful of counts. The rearrangement joins TRBV5-1 to TRBJ2-7; D perhaps matches TRBD2 (5 bases). Germline V gene sequence: CDR1 SGHRS, CDR2 YFSETQ. Trimming cost V 4 bases and J 4 bases, with 18 bases left between them. This CDR3 comprises 15 residues. CDR3 bases: TGCGCCAGCAGCCTCTCCGAGGGCAGGATGTACGAGCAGTACTTC. It is translated as CASSLSEGRMYEQYF.

This clonotype was recorded once. Germline and junction disagree at one end, which may indicate a read error. The J gene is TRBJ2-3, the V gene TRBV7-6, with TRBD2 matching 8 bases. Germline V gives CDR1 SGHVS, CDR2 FNYEAQ. This CDR3 is 21 amino acids long. The CDR3 region has the DNA TGTGCCAGCAGATTAGAGGATTTAGGGACTAGTATAGTACTACACACAGATACGCAGTATTTT. Its translation: CASRLEDLGTSIVLHTDTQYF.